The 7 T cell receptor beta chains in this list originate from one sample, sequenced in a study of blood T cell repertoires in COVID-19. Clones were read by immunoSEQ multiplex PCR, and TCRdb kept only the in-frame ones, dropping some. The sample has about 160,000 clones, roughly 84% seen once. The specimen sequenced was peripheral blood. The source of these receptors is a woman aged 45-65 years with COVID-19, enrolled during active disease.

The chain couples TRBV9 to TRBJ2-2; 7 positions agree with TRBD1. Germline lookup yields CDR1 SGDLS and CDR2 YYNGEE. The CDR3 is 16 residues long. After removal of 4 bases from V and 4 bases from J, the junction contained 10 bases not matched to a gene. The CDR3 spells CASSTPQGVGTGELFF. CDR3 sequence (DNA): TGTGCCAGCAGCACCCCCCAGGGGGTCGGCACCGGGGAGCTGTTTTTT.

The chain is built from TRBV27 and TRBJ1-5, with 9 bases aligning to TRBD1. This CDR3 comprises 14 residues. Trimming cost V 5 bases and J 3 bases; bases outside gene matches: 2. CDR1 is MNHEY and CDR2 is SMNVEV in the germline V gene (reference sequence). The CDR3 sequence is CASSRDRANQPQHF. The DNA of the CDR3 is TGTGCCAGCAGTCGGGACAGGGCCAATCAGCCCCAGCATTTT.

The chain carries TRBV27 and TRBJ2-1; maybe TRBD1 (5 bases). Germline CDR1 MNHEY, CDR2 SMNVEV (reference sequence). Trimming cost V 1 base and J 5 bases, with 18 bases left between them. This CDR3 spans 17 amino acids. The CDR3 protein is CASSLFFGAVPNNEQFF. Here the CDR3 DNA reads TGTGCCAGCAGTTTATTCTTTGGGGCAGTTCCGAACAATGAGCAGTTCTTC.

The chain employs TRBV11-2 and TRBJ2-3, with 13 bases matching TRBD2. Losses at the gene ends were 8 bases for V and 0 bases for J; bases not matched to a gene: 14. The CDR3 has 19 amino acids. CDR1 is SGHAT, CDR2 FQNNGV, per germline. The CDR3 spells CASFSGTSGEATSTDTQYF. CDR3 DNA sequence: TGTGCCAGCTTTTCCGGGACTAGCGGGGAAGCTACAAGCACAGATACGCAGTATTTT.

The rearrangement joins TRBV5-6 to TRBJ1-1; no clear D. In germline, CDR1 is SGHDT, CDR2 YYEEEE. The V end lost 0 bases, the J end lost 0 bases, and 6 bases lay between the germline ends. This CDR3 has 14 amino acids. The CDR3, as DNA: TGTGCCAGCAGCTTGGCAACAGTGAACACTGAAGCTTTCTTT. Protein product: CASSLATVNTEAFF.

The rearrangement joins TRBV19 to TRBJ2-2; perhaps TRBD2 as D (5 bases). Germline V gene lookup returns CDR1 LNHDA and CDR2 SQIVND (reference sequence). The CDR3 covers 16 residues. The V end was cut by 4 bases, the J end by 4 bases, with 16 bases between. DNA of the CDR3: TGTGCCAGTAGTAAATCCCGGGATCGCGGCACCGGGGAGCTGTTTTTT. Translating gives CASSKSRDRGTGELFF.

The rearrangement links TRBV7-9 to TRBJ2-7; 8 bases fit TRBD1. Germline V gene data show CDR1 as SEHNR and CDR2 as FQNEAQ (reference sequence). J was trimmed by 2 bases and V by 4 bases; bases with no gene match: 7. The CDR3 has 15 residues. The CDR3 nucleotides read TGTGCCAGCAGCTCCCCGGGACAGGAGGCCTACGAGCAGTACTTC. This translates into CASSSPGQEAYEQYF.